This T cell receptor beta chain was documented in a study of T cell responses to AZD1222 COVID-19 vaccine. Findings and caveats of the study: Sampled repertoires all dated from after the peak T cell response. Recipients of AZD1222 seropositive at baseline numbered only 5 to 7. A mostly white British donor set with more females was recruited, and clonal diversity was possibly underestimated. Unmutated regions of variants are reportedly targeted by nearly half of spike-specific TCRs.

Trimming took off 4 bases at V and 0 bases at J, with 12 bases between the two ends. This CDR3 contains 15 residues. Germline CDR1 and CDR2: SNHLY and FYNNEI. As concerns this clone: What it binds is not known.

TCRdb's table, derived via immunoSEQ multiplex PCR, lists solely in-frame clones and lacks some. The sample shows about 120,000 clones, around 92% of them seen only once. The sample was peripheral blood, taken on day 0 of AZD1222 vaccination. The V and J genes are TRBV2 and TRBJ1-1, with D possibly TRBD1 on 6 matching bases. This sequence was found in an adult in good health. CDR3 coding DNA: TGTGCCAGCAGTGCGGACAGTTCCATGAACACTGAAGCTTTCTTT. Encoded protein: CASSADSSMNTEAFF.